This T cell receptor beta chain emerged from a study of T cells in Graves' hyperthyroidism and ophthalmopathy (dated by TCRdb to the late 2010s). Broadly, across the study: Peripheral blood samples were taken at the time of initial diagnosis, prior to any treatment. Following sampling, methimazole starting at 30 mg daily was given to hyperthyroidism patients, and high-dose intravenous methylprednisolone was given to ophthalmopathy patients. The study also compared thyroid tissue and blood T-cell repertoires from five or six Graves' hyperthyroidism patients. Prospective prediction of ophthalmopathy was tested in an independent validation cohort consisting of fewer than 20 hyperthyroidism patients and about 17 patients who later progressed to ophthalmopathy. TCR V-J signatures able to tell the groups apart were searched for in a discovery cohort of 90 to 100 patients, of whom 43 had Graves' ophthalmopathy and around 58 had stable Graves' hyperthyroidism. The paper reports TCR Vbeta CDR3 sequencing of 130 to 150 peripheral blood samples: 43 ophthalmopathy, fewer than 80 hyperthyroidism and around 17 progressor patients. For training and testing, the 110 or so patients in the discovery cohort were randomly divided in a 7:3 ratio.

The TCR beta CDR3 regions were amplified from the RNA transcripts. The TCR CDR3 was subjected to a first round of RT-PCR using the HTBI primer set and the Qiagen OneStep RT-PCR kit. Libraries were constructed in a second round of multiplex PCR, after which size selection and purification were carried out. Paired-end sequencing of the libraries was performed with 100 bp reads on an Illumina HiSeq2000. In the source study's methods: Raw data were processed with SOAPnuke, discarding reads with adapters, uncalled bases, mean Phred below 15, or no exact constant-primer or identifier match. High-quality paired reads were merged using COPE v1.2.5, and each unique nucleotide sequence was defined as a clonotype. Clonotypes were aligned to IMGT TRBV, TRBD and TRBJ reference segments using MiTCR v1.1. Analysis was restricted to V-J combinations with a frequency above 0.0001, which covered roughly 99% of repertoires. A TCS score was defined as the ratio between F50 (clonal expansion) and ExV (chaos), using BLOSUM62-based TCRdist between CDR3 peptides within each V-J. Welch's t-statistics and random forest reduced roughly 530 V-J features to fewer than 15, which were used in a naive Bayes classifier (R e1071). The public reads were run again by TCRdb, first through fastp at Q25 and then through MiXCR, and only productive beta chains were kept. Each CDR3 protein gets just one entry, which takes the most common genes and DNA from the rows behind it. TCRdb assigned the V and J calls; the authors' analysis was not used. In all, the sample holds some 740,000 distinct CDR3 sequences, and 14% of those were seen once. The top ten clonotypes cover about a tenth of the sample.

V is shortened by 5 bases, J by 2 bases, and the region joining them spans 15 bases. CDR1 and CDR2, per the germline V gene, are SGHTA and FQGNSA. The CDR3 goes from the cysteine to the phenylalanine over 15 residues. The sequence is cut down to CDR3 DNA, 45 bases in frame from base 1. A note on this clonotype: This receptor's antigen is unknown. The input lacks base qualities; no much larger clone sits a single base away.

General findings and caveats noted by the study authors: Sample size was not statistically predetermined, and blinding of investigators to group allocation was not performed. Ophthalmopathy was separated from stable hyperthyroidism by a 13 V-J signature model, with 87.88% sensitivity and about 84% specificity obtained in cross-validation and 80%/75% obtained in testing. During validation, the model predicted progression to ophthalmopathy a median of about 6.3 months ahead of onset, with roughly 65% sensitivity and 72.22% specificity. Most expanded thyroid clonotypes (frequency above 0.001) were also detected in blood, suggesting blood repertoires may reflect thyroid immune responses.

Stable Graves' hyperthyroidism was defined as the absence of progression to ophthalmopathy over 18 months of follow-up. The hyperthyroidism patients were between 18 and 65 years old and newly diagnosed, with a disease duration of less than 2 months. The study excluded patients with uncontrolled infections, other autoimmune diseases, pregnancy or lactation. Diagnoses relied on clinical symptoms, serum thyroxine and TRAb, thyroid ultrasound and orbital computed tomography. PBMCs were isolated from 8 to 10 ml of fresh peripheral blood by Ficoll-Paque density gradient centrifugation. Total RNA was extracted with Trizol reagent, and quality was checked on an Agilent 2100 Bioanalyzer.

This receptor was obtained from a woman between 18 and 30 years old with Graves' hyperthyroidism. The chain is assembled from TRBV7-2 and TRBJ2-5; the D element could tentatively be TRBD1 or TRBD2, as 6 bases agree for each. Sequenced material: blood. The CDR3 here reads CASSMTRRGQETQYF. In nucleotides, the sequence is TGTGCCAGCAGCATGACAAGGAGGGGGCAAGAGACCCAGTACTTC.